This TCR beta chain was observed in a study of blood T cell repertoires in COVID-19 (dated by TCRdb to the early 2020s). For the study in its entirety: Collaborator samples came from the United States, Italy and Spain and covered acute and convalescent phases of COVID-19. The material from the prospective study consisted of cDNA or gDNA derived from T cells, B-cell-depleted T cells, or PBMCs. The dataset comprised deeply sampled blood TCRbeta repertoires from subjects exposed to, actively infected with, or recovered from COVID-19. The repertoires were released in a freely available public database intended as a resource for research on the immune response to SARS-CoV-2. The samples were drawn from two sources: the first 160 participants of the ongoing ImmuneRACE study, and fewer than 1,500 subjects contributed by 6 global collaborators. Nearly every sample came with metadata listing a de-identified subject ID, COVID-19 status, age in years and sex. Where HLA class I and class II types were available, the types were taken from metadata supplied by the sample provider, not from assay-based typing. Results and caveats for the whole study, not just this receptor: Clinical and demographic metadata were provided uncurated, with the amount varying by source and participant.

TCRbeta CDR3 regions were amplified from genomic DNA using the immunoSEQ Assay, a bias-controlled multiplex PCR. The paper's data handling went like this. The number of nucleated cells in each sample was estimated from the amplification of reference gene primers within the assay. To quantify the absolute abundance of each unique TCRbeta CDR3 rearrangement, sequence reads were collapsed and filtered. For each sample, productive Simpson clonality was calculated by taking the square root of Simpson's diversity index across productive rearrangements. The table was pulled from immuneACCESS by TCRdb, which kept in-frame rearrangements only. Such tables lose some clones; where checked, under half of the loss comes from unresolved V genes, and the rest has no known cause. The DNA was the basis for D and trimming; V, J and clone size are from that table. The sample table contains 150,000 or so clones; only one count was recorded for about 88% of them. The biggest ten clones account for over 7% of the sample.

The CDR1 and CDR2 encoded by the germline V gene are SGHTA and FQGNSA. V is reduced by 0 bases and J by 4 bases, leaving a spacing of 6 bases between them. The CDR3, cysteine through phenylalanine, is 14 amino acids long. Here the CDR3 DNA is all that survives: 42 bases in frame from base 1. In the case of this clone: Which antigen it targets is not known. There are no base qualities to consult, and no much larger clone falls within one base.

Enrolling through a virtual design, the prospective study's participants ranged in age from roughly 18 to 95 years and lived across about two dozen United States geographic areas. In the prospective study, participants were assigned to cohorts based on the clinical history participants reported in a screening survey and a study questionnaire. Recovered participants in ImmuneRACE Cohort 3 were defined as having two consecutive negative NP/OP PCR tests, clearance from a healthcare professional, or resolution of symptoms. In the prospective study, whole blood, serum and a nasopharyngeal or oropharyngeal swab were collected from each participant by mobile phlebotomists. Over a roughly two-month period, participants in the prospective study had the option of providing additional blood draws and questionnaires. Before DNA extraction, blood samples from the prospective study were shipped at room temperature or frozen.

This receptor was identified in a woman between 50 and 59 years old who had recovered from COVID-19. The chain employs TRBV7-2 and TRBJ1-4, with no confidently assigned D gene. The sample comprised PBMCs or T cells enriched from blood (not recorded which). The DNA is as follows: TGTGCCAGCAGCTTAGCCCAGTATAATGAAAAACTGTTTTTT. The translation is CASSLAQYNEKLFF.